What follows are 28 T cell receptor beta chains derived from one specimen sequenced in a study of CXCR3-negative and CXCR3-positive naive CD8 T cells. Through 5' RACE with UMI labels, the TRB cDNA libraries were prepared. TCRdb re-called the 5' RACE reads; one entry per CDR3 protein, DNA not given. In all, the sample yields over 50,000 distinct CDR3 sequences. Overall study findings and caveats: In CXCR3-positive naive cells, the TRB CDR3s were more hydrophobic than in CXCR3-negative naive cells.

Antigen specificity for these receptors is unknown. The sequencing sample was made of naive CXCR3+ CD8+ T cells from blood. Stated subset: CD45RO-CCR7+CD27+CD95- naive CD8+ T cells expressing CXCR3 (TNR3+). The origin of the receptors is a human donor in good health. Some clones in this sample may be carry-over from other donors' samples.

The J gene is TRBJ2-6, the V gene TRBV5-6. The CDR3 sequence is 16 residues long. Germline CDR1 SGHDT, CDR2 YYEEEE. The CDR3 reads CASSLGPDSGANVLTF.

The J gene is TRBJ2-7, the V gene TRBV27. Germline V CDR1 and CDR2: MNHEY, SMNVEV (reference sequence). The CDR3 consists of 14 residues. The chain's CDR3 is CASSPWERSYEQYF.

The V and J genes are TRBV2 and TRBJ1-6. CDR1 SNHLY and CDR2 FYNNEI come from the germline V gene. The CDR3 runs 14 residues. This CDR3 reads CASSDLPIRSPLHF.

The gene calls are TRBV27 and TRBJ1-1; without DNA, the TCRdb call of TRBD1 cannot be checked. The germline CDR1 and CDR2 sequences are MNHEY and SMNVEV (reference sequence). The CDR3 covers 12 residues. CDR3 loop: CASSPWGSEAFF.

The chain uses TRBV12-3 or TRBV12-4 and TRBJ1-5; TCRdb's assignment of TRBD1 cannot be checked, as there is no DNA. This CDR3 comprises 11 residues. CDR3 region: CASSRGQPQHF.

The V call is TRBV7-6, the J call TRBJ2-1. Germline V gene data show CDR1 as SGHVS and CDR2 as FNYEAQ. This CDR3 is built from 13 residues. The chain's CDR3 is CASSTSDESEQFF.

The chain recombines TRBV7-7 with TRBJ2-1; TCRdb's D gene call, TRBD2, goes unchecked for lack of DNA. This CDR3 is built from 17 residues. Looked up from germline, CDR1 is SSHAT and CDR2 is FNYEAQ (reference sequence). This CDR3 is CASSLGLAGTLSGEQFF.

The chain has TRBV6-2 or TRBV6-3 and TRBJ1-5; without DNA, the TCRdb call of TRBD1 cannot be checked. Germline loops: CDR1 MNHEY, CDR2 SVGEGT. The CDR3 covers 13 residues. This CDR3 reads CATAPGSNQPQHF.

This sequence joins TRBV7-9 and TRBJ1-2. Germline V lookup: CDR1 SEHNR, CDR2 FQNEAQ (reference sequence). CDR3 size: 13 residues. This CDR3 is CASSLPTYYGYTF.

V gene TRBV5-4 combines with J gene TRBJ2-1; without DNA, the TCRdb call of TRBD2 cannot be checked. CDR1 SGHNT and CDR2 YYREEE come from the germline V gene (reference sequence). CDR3 length: 15 residues. The CDR3 sequence: CASSLGAGGYNEQFF.

The chain recombines TRBV6-1 with TRBJ1-6. The CDR3 length is 15 residues. The germline gives CDR1 MNHNS, CDR2 SASEGT. The CDR3 spells CASREELEYSSPLHF.

This chain joins TRBV7-9 and TRBJ2-2; TCRdb selects TRBD2, and the lack of DNA leaves this call unchecked. This CDR3 has 16 amino acids. Germline CDR1 is SEHNR and CDR2 is FQNEAQ (reference sequence). The CDR3 is CASSWTEGPNTGELFF. The variable domain in full, completed from reference TRBV7-9 and TRBJ2-2, reads DTGVSQNPRHKITKRGQNVTFRCDPISEHNRLYWYRQTLGQGPEFLTYFQNEAQLEKSRLLSDRFSAERPKGSFSTLEIQRTEQGDSAMYLCASSWTEGPNTGELFFGEGSRLTVL.

The CDR3: CASSLYLQLQGPSGNTIYF. The rearrangement joins TRBV5-5 to TRBJ1-3; no DNA is available, so the TRBD1 call from TCRdb remains unchecked. The CDR3 totals 19 residues. Germline V gene sequence: CDR1 SGHKS, CDR2 YYEKEE (reference sequence).

V usage is TRBV27 and J usage is TRBJ1-2; checking the TCRdb D call of TRBD1 is not possible without DNA. The CDR3 is 15 amino acids. Germline loops: CDR1 MNHEY, CDR2 SMNVEV (reference sequence). The CDR3 here is CASRGWGPPGYGYTF.

The genes are TRBV20-1 and TRBJ2-5; TCRdb's D call, TRBD1, is unchecked because there is no DNA. Germline V gives CDR1 DFQATT, CDR2 SNEGSKA (reference sequence). There are 14 residues in the CDR3. The CDR3 is CSARTGTHQETQYF.

This chain joins TRBV28 and TRBJ2-5; as DNA is missing, the TRBD1 call by TCRdb cannot be tested. The CDR3 loop spans 14 amino acids. Germline V gene sequence: CDR1 MDHEN, CDR2 SYDVKM. The CDR3 sequence is CASSFRLGGETQYF.

V and J are TRBV7-8 and TRBJ2-3; as DNA is missing, the TRBD1 call by TCRdb cannot be tested. CDR1 is SGHVS, CDR2 FQNEAQ, per germline. The CDR3 contains 13 residues. This CDR3 reads CASSPSPPDTQYF.

The rearrangement links TRBV6-2 or TRBV6-3 to TRBJ2-3; TCRdb reports TRBD1, a call that lacks DNA to check it against. CDR3 length: 16 amino acids. Germline V lookup: CDR1 MNHEY, CDR2 SVGEGT. Here the CDR3 reads CASSYPPGQGADTQYF.

CDR3 region: CSAREDAGEAFF. V usage is TRBV20-1 and J usage is TRBJ1-1. This CDR3 comprises 12 residues. Germline V gene data show CDR1 as DFQATT and CDR2 as SNEGSKA (reference sequence).

The chain combines TRBV6-2 or TRBV6-3 with TRBJ2-1. Looked up from germline, CDR1 is MNHEY and CDR2 is SVGEGT. The CDR3 covers 14 residues. The CDR3: CASSYSVGYNEQFF.

This CDR3 is CSVERASTLFF. The rearrangement uses TRBV29-1 and TRBJ1-4; TCRdb lists TRBD1, though no DNA is available to test this call. This CDR3 contains 11 residues. Germline V CDR1 and CDR2: SQVTM, ANQGSEA.

The rearrangement links TRBV7-2 to TRBJ2-7; the D call of TRBD1 rests on TCRdb alone, since no DNA is present to check it. Per germline, CDR1 SGHTA and CDR2 FQGNSA. The CDR3 consists of 13 residues. The CDR3 loop reads CASRDRAAYEQYF. The whole variable domain, filled in from reference TRBV7-2 and TRBJ2-7, reads GAGVSQSPSNKVTEKGKDVELRCDPISGHTALYWYRQSLGQGLEFLIYFQGNSAPDKSGLPSDRFSAERTGGSVSTLTIQRTQQEDSAVYLCASRDRAAYEQYFGPGTRLTVT.

The V gene is TRBV7-2, the J gene TRBJ2-3; with no DNA, the TCRdb D assignment of TRBD1 cannot be verified. CDR1 and CDR2 from the germline V gene are SGHTA and FQGNSA. The CDR3 is made up of 14 amino acids. The chain's CDR3 is CASSLDSFSGTQYF.

The chain links TRBV12-3 or TRBV12-4 to TRBJ1-6; TCRdb names TRBD1, which stays unverified in the absence of DNA. This CDR3 contains 18 residues. CDR3 in amino acids: CASSLYVSAGGAGSPLHF.

The rearrangement links TRBV14 to TRBJ1-1; TCRdb's assignment of TRBD1 cannot be checked, as there is no DNA. This CDR3 is 17 amino acids long. The germline gives CDR1 SGHDN, CDR2 FVKESK. The CDR3 loop is CASSQDLDIETRTEAFF.

This rearrangement joins TRBV29-1 to TRBJ2-1; TCRdb picks TRBD2, but there is no DNA to check that call. Germline CDR1 is SQVTM and CDR2 is ANQGSEA. The CDR3 sequence is 13 residues long. CDR3: CSVESGGLGEQFF.

The V gene is TRBV7-3, the J gene TRBJ1-1; the TRBD1 assignment by TCRdb is unverifiable without DNA. The length of the CDR3 is 13 residues. Germline-derived CDR1 and CDR2 are SGHTA and FQGTGA. This CDR3 is CASSSPPSEEAFF. The variable domain in full, with the rest retrieved from reference TRBV7-3 and TRBJ1-1, is GAGVSQTPSNKVTEKGKYVELRCDPISGHTALYWYRQSLGQGPEFLIYFQGTGAADDSGLPNDRFFAVRPEGSVSTLKIQRTERGDSAVYLCASSSPPSEEAFFGQGTRLTVV.

This chain links TRBV29-1 with TRBJ2-7; TCRdb calls TRBD2, which cannot be checked without DNA. The CDR3 has 13 amino acids. Germline V CDR1 and CDR2: SQVTM, ANQGSEA. CDR3 in amino acids: CSVYRDSTYEQYF.